The clone carrying this T cell receptor beta chain has at least ten counts. The antigen is not known. These data belong to a study of CD8 T cells in ankylosing spondylitis. Germline V gene sequence: CDR1 ENHRY, CDR2 SYGVKD. Trimming stripped 9 bases from V and 1 base from J, with 12 bases between. CDR3 length equals 13 residues. Quantitative 5'-RACE was performed with molecular barcodes, and it yielded the TCR beta libraries. TCRdb used MiXCR to reprocess the 5' RACE reads, holding one entry per CDR3 protein. The sample lists 330,000 or so distinct CDR3 sequences, 6.5% to 10% occurring once. General study results and limits: Past research had described some motif variants in reactive arthritis synovial fluid and blood. A TCR beta motif of fewer than 10 highly homologous variants seemed to mark ankylosing spondylitis blood.

The specimen sequenced was blood, either unsorted or a sorted T cell fraction (not recorded which). The rearrangement joins TRBV10-3 to TRBJ1-1; no clear D gene. The TCR sequence derives from a male donor with ankylosing spondylitis. The CDR3 sequence is CAITPGPNTEAFF. As DNA, the CDR3 is TGTGCCATAACCCCGGGCCCGAACACTGAAGCTTTCTTT.